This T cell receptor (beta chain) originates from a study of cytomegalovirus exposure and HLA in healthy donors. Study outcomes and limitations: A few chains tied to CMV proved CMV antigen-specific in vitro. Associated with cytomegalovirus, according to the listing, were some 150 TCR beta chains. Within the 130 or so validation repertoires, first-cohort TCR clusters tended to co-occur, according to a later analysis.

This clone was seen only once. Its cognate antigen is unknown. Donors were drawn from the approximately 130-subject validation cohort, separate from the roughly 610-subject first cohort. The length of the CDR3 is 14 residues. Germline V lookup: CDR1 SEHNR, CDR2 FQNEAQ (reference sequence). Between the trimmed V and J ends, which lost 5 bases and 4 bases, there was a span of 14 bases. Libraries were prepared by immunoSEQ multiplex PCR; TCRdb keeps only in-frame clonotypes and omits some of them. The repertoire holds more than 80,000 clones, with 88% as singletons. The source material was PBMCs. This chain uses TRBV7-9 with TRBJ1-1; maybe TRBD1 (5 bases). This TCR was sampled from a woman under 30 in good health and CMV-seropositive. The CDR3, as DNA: TGTGCCAGCAGCACTGACCTGGGGGGCACTGAAGCTTTCTTT. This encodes CASSTDLGGTEAFF.